This TCR beta chain came from a study of blood T cell dynamics during melanoma immunotherapy. Study overall: Patients with metastatic melanoma got pembrolizumab or nivolumab-ipilimumab as first-line care. Study-level points and caveats: Disease-control patients' PBMC repertoires became either more clonal or more diverse at W3.

With regard to this clone: As yet, its antigen is unknown.

V gave up 0 bases and J gave up 1 base, with 12 bases separating them. Germline V lookup: CDR1 SGHDN, CDR2 FVKESK. The CDR3 length is 16 residues. Assay: immunoSEQ multiplex PCR; the TCRdb copy retains only in-frame clones and omits some. The sample yields approximately 9,500 clones, roughly 90% seen once. Time point given: pre-treatment baseline. Blood was drawn before treatment and at week 3 after checkpoint blockade. Prior systemic cancer therapy, immunosuppressant use and other active malignancies excluded patients. The origin of this receptor is a human donor with melanoma. The genes are TRBV14 and TRBJ1-1; perhaps TRBD1 as D (5 bases). The starting material was blood, obtained from a patient treated with checkpoint blockade. The CDR3 region is CASSQDPGLWNTEAFF. The CDR3 region has the DNA TGTGCCAGCAGCCAAGACCCGGGACTCTGGAACACTGAAGCTTTCTTT.